This TCR beta chain was captured in a study of T-cell reconstitution after alpha-beta-depleted transplantation in children. A library of TCRbeta sequences, prepared with unique molecular identifiers, was generated. TCRdb called the PCR reads again in MiXCR, with one record for every CDR3 protein. The top ten clones hold less than 3% of a sample with around 78,000 distinct CDR3 sequences, 7% to 8% of them seen once. This clonotype was counted many times. Trimming took off 4 bases at V and 8 bases at J, with 17 bases between the two ends. The germline CDR1 and CDR2 sequences are SGHTA and FQGNSA. The CDR3 is made up of 14 amino acids.

The chain has TRBV7-2 and TRBJ1-2; tentatively, D is TRBD1 (6 bases). This TCR came from a human donor who donated a stem cell graft to a child with acute lymphoblastic leukemia. Here the sequenced sample was PBMCs from the stem cell graft donor, taken from the stem cell graft. CDR3 region: CASSSRQLTGGYTF. Written as DNA, the CDR3 is TGTGCCAGCAGCTCCCGGCAGCTGACAGGAGGCTACACCTTC.